A selection of T cell receptor beta chains follows, all from one sample in a study of neurological immune-mediated disorders. TCRdb analysed the 5' RACE reads with MiXCR anew, one entry per CDR3 protein. The top ten clones hold roughly 2% of a sample with roughly 32,000 distinct CDR3 sequences, 3% to 4% of them seen once. The source material was PBMCs. These receptors originate from a man aged 25-40 years with multiple sclerosis. The CDR3 runs from the conserved cysteine through the conserved F or W. Fields, in order: clone size, V gene, D gene, J gene, CDR3 DNA, CDR3 protein. D genes are given only for firm matches. Clone size is stated in some rows and not others, as once, few, many or a class when expanded.

many	TRBV10-2	TRBD2	TRBJ2-5	TGCGCCAGCAGTGCGCCTGAAAACGGGAGCGGGGGGTCTAAGACCCAGTACTTC	CASSAPENGSGGSKTQYF
medium-sized	TRBV7-8	.	TRBJ2-7	TGTGCCAGCAGCTCCATCCGACAGCACTACGAGCAGTACTTC	CASSSIRQHYEQYF
many	TRBV9	TRBD2	TRBJ2-5	TGTGCCAGCAGCGTAGCCCAGCTAGCGGGGGAAGAGACCCAGTACTTC	CASSVAQLAGEETQYF
many	TRBV4-2	TRBD2	TRBJ2-1	TGTGCCAGCAGCCAACTGACTAGCGGGGTCGATGAGCAGTTCTTC	CASSQLTSGVDEQFF
.	TRBV20-1	TRBD1	TRBJ1-6	TGCAGTGCTAGTAGGCAGGGGGCATCACCCCTCAACTTT	CSASRQGASPLNF
many	TRBV20-1	.	TRBJ2-5	TGCAGTGCTAGAGCTGTGGGGGGGACCCAGTACTTC	CSARAVGGTQYF
few	TRBV12-3/TRBV12-4	.	TRBJ2-6	TGTGCCAGCAGTTTCTCGGCCTCTGGGGCCAACGTCCTGACTTTC	CASSFSASGANVLTF
many	TRBV3-1	.	TRBJ2-7	TGTGCCAGCGAATCCGGGACTGCGGGCGAGCAGTACTTC	CASESGTAGEQYF
many	TRBV12-3/TRBV12-4	TRBD2	TRBJ2-5	TGTGCCAGCAGTTTAGCTCGGACTAGCGGGGGGAAAGAGACCCAGTACTTC	CASSLARTSGGKETQYF
many	TRBV7-2	.	TRBJ1-1	TGTGCCAGCAGCCAACAGGGAAGCACTGAAGCTTTCTTT	CASSQQGSTEAFF
.	TRBV29-1	.	TRBJ2-4	TGCAGCGTACGATCGGGAGCCAAAAACATTCAGTACTTC	CSVRSGAKNIQYF
many	TRBV5-1	TRBD2	TRBJ2-3	TGCGCCAGCAGCTTGGGGTTAGCGGGGGTACTCACAGATACGCAGTATTTT	CASSLGLAGVLTDTQYF
many	TRBV27	.	TRBJ1-1	TGTGCCAGCAGTATACAGGGCGCTGAAGCTTTCTTT	CASSIQGAEAFF
many	TRBV5-1	TRBD1	TRBJ1-2	TGCGCCAGCAGCTTCGGGACAGCAGCTAACTATGGCTACACCTTC	CASSFGTAANYGYTF
.	TRBV20-1	.	TRBJ1-1	TGCAGTGCCACATTCGGGCCAGGAGGCACTGAAGCTTTCTTT	CSATFGPGGTEAFF
few	TRBV20-1	.	TRBJ1-1	TGCAGTGCTACTTGGAACACTGAAGCTTTCTTT	CSATWNTEAFF
.	TRBV7-2	.	TRBJ1-6	TGTGCCAGCAGCTTATTCAGGGAGAGTAATTCACCCCTCAACTTT	CASSLFRESNSPLNF
many	TRBV10-3	.	TRBJ2-1	TGTGCCATCAGTGCGCTGGTTTTTCATGAGCAGTTCTTC	CAISALVFHEQFF
many	TRBV7-2	.	TRBJ1-1	TGTGCCAGCTCAAACACTGAAGCTTTCTTT	CASSNTEAFF
.	TRBV20-1	TRBD2	TRBJ2-7	TGCAGTGCTAGTCTCGGGACTAGCGATAGTTCCGAGCAGTACTTC	CSASLGTSDSSEQYF
few	TRBV5-1	.	TRBJ1-2	TGCGCCAGCAGCTTGCTCCAGGTGGAAGCTGGCTACACCTTC	CASSLLQVEAGYTF
many	TRBV20-1	TRBD1	TRBJ1-2	TGCAGTGCTAGAGATACAGGGGGAAGCAGTGGCTACACCTTC	CSARDTGGSSGYTF
many	TRBV7-9	.	TRBJ1-6	TGTGCCAGCAGCTCCACAGGGTATAATTCACCCCTCCACTTT	CASSSTGYNSPLHF
many	TRBV20-1	TRBD2	TRBJ2-3	TGCAGTGCTAGGTACACGAGCGGGGTGGATACGCAGTATTTT	CSARYTSGVDTQYF
many	TRBV20-1	TRBD2	TRBJ2-2	TGCAGTGCTAGAGACCCGGGACTAGCGGTGGGGGAGCTGTTTTTT	CSARDPGLAVGELFF
many	TRBV15	.	TRBJ2-5	TGTGCCACCAGCACCGCCCGAAGAGGGGTAGAGACCCAGTACTTC	CATSTARRGVETQYF
many	TRBV15	TRBD2	TRBJ2-2	TGTGCCACCAGCAGAGATAGCGGGGGCCTCGCCGGGGAGCTGTTTTTT	CATSRDSGGLAGELFF
many	TRBV20-1	.	TRBJ1-1	TGCAGTGCTAGAAGGGGGGTGACTGAAGCTTTCTTT	CSARRGVTEAFF
.	TRBV7-8	.	TRBJ1-2	TGTGCCAGCAGCTTAGGTGGCAGGGGACTGTCTACGGAAGGCTACACCTTC	CASSLGGRGLSTEGYTF
many	TRBV10-3	TRBD1	TRBJ1-6	TGTGCCATCAGTCCGAGGAGCACAGGGGCTAGATCACCCCTCCACTTT	CAISPRSTGARSPLHF
many	TRBV11-2	.	TRBJ2-7	TGTGCCAGCAGCTTAGACCCCGCCGGTTACGAGCAGTACTTC	CASSLDPAGYEQYF
many	TRBV16	.	TRBJ1-5	TGTGCCAGCAGCCCTGACAAGTATAGCAATCAGCCCCAGCATTTT	CASSPDKYSNQPQHF
.	TRBV5-1	.	TRBJ1-1	TGCGCCAGCAGCTTGATGATGAACACTGAAGCTTTCTTT	CASSLMMNTEAFF
many	TRBV6-2/TRBV6-3	.	TRBJ1-5	TGTGCCAGCAGTCACACGGGTCCCCAGCATTTT	CASSHTGPQHF
many	TRBV9	.	TRBJ1-4	TGTGCCAGCAGCAGGGGGGAAAAACTGTTTTTT	CASSRGEKLFF
medium-sized	TRBV27	TRBD2	TRBJ2-1	TGTGCCAGCCTCACTTGGACTAGCGGGGGCCCCAACTCCTACAATGAGCAGTTCTTC	CASLTWTSGGPNSYNEQFF
many	TRBV12-3/TRBV12-4	.	TRBJ2-5	TGTGCCAGCAGATTCGGACCTCTCAGGCAAGAGACCCAGTACTTC	CASRFGPLRQETQYF
.	TRBV12-3/TRBV12-4	.	TRBJ1-5	TGTGCCAGCAGTTTAATCAGGGTAGGCAATCAGCCCCAGCATTTT	CASSLIRVGNQPQHF
many	TRBV5-1	.	TRBJ2-7	TGCGCCAGCAGCTTCCAAGGGTACGAGCAGTACTTC	CASSFQGYEQYF
many	TRBV5-1	TRBD1	TRBJ1-1	TGCGCCAGCAGCACCGACAGGGTAGGGTACACTGAAGCTTTCTTT	CASSTDRVGYTEAFF
many	TRBV20-1	.	TRBJ2-1	TGCAGTGCCCGGGATGTGGGGGGTCACAATGAGCAGTTCTTC	CSARDVGGHNEQFF
many	TRBV29-1	.	TRBJ2-7	TGCAGCGTTGACTCGGGCAGGGGTGCCGGATACGAGCAGTACTTC	CSVDSGRGAGYEQYF
many	TRBV27	.	TRBJ1-2	TGTGCCAGCAGTAGGCAGGAGTCCTATGGCTACACCTTC	CASSRQESYGYTF
many	TRBV5-6	.	TRBJ1-5	TGTGCCAGCAGCTTCGGCAGAAATCAGCCCCAGCATTTT	CASSFGRNQPQHF
many	TRBV6-5	.	TRBJ1-2	TGTGCCAGCAGTTACAGTCAGGGCTATGGCTACACCTTC	CASSYSQGYGYTF
.	TRBV3-1	.	TRBJ2-7	TGTGCCAGCAGCCAAGACGTAGGGAGCTACGAGCAGTACTTC	CASSQDVGSYEQYF
many	TRBV7-2	TRBD1	TRBJ1-2	TGTGCCAGCAGCTTAGCGGGACAGGGATTTAACTATGGCTACACCTTC	CASSLAGQGFNYGYTF
many	TRBV10-3	.	TRBJ2-6	TGTGCCAGCGAGTCTGGGGCCAACGTCCTGACTTTC	CASESGANVLTF
few	TRBV6-2/TRBV6-3	.	TRBJ2-7	TGTGCCAGCAGGATGCCTGGAAGAACCTACGAGCAGTACTTC	CASRMPGRTYEQYF
many	TRBV12-3/TRBV12-4	.	TRBJ2-1	TGTGCCAGCAGTTTAAGTCTGGGGAATGAGCAGTTCTTC	CASSLSLGNEQFF
many	TRBV5-1	.	TRBJ2-2	TGCGCCAGCAGCTTGGAAGTGACGAACACCGGGGAGCTGTTTTTT	CASSLEVTNTGELFF
many	TRBV12-3/TRBV12-4	.	TRBJ2-5	TGTGCCAGCAGCTTTCTCAAGAGGGCCCAGTACTTC	CASSFLKRAQYF
few	TRBV5-1	TRBD1	TRBJ2-3	TGCGCCAGCAGCTTGGGACAGGGGGGCGCAGATACGCAGTATTTT	CASSLGQGGADTQYF
.	TRBV20-1	.	TRBJ2-7	TGCAGTGCTTTCCGGACAGGGAGGGCCTCCTACGAGCAGTACTTC	CSAFRTGRASYEQYF
many	TRBV6-6	TRBD1	TRBJ1-2	TGTGCCAGCAGTAACACAGGGGCTAACTATGGCTACACCTTC	CASSNTGANYGYTF
.	TRBV7-9	.	TRBJ1-1	TGTGCCATCGGGGGATATGAAGCTTTCTTT	CAIGGYEAFF
many	TRBV7-8	.	TRBJ2-2	TGTGCCAGCAGCTTAGTTCCGAACACCGGGGAGCTGTTTTTT	CASSLVPNTGELFF
many	TRBV29-1	.	TRBJ1-1	TGCAGCGTTATAGGGAGCACCCTGAACACTGAAGCTTTCTTT	CSVIGSTLNTEAFF
few	TRBV6-6	TRBD1	TRBJ1-2	TGTGCCAGCAGTTACGTGGCAGGGGGCACTTACTATGGCTACACCTTC	CASSYVAGGTYYGYTF